This entry lists 30 T cell receptor beta chains sequenced from one sample in a study of blood T cell repertoires in COVID-19. The method was immunoSEQ multiplex PCR; TCRdb's version includes in-frame clones alone and lacks a portion of them. Here the sample spans around 140,000 clones, more than 65% being singletons. Material: peripheral blood. These TCRs come from a man aged 60-69 years with active or convalescent COVID-19.

The V call is TRBV7-2, the J call TRBJ2-3, with D possibly being TRBD1 (5 bases). Germline V gives CDR1 SGHTA, CDR2 FQGNSA. The CDR3 contains 16 residues. The V end was cut by 4 bases, the J end by 6 bases, with 20 bases between. The CDR3 coding sequence is TGTGCCAGCAGCTCAACAGGACCACGGGTTTCGGATACGCAGTATTTT. It specifies CASSSTGPRVSDTQYF.

This clone was observed a few times. This chain joins TRBV14 and TRBJ1-2, with 9 bases identical to TRBD1. Per the germline V gene, CDR1 is SGHDN and CDR2 is FVKESK. With V trimmed by 3 bases and J by 5 bases, 1 base remained unmatched. The CDR3 is made up of 13 amino acids. The CDR3 loop reads CASSHGQGYGYTF. For the CDR3, the DNA is TGTGCCAGCAGCCATGGACAGGGGTATGGCTACACCTTC. The full variable domain, its missing parts supplied by reference TRBV14 and TRBJ1-2, is EAGVTQFPSHSVIEKGQTVTLRCDPISGHDNLYWYRRVMGKEIKFLLHFVKESKQDESGMPNNRFLAERTGGTYSTLKVQPAELEDSGVYFCASSHGQGYGYTFGSGTRLTVV.

The J gene is TRBJ1-3, the V gene TRBV7-8; D is perhaps TRBD1 (5 bases). Germline V gene lookup returns CDR1 SGHVS and CDR2 FQNEAQ. The CDR3 covers 15 residues. The V end was cut by 5 bases, the J end by 0 bases, with 11 bases between. The CDR3 here is CASSREDISGNTIYF. DNA for the CDR3: TGTGCCAGCAGCCGAGAGGACATCTCTGGAAACACCATATATTTT.

The chain combines TRBV6-6 with TRBJ1-5; D remains ambiguous. This CDR3 comprises 14 residues. The germline V gene encodes CDR1 MNHNY and CDR2 SVGAGI (reference sequence). V was cut by 0 bases and J by 1 base, with 4 bases left in between. DNA for the CDR3: TGTGCCAGCAGTTACTCGGGCAGCAATCAGCCCCAGCATTTT. Protein: CASSYSGSNQPQHF.

The chain links TRBV7-9 to TRBJ2-3; weak D call: TRBD2 (6 bases). This CDR3 comprises 16 residues. Deletions cut 4 bases from V and 5 bases from J, with 19 bases between. From germline, CDR1 is SEHNR and CDR2 FQNEAQ (reference sequence). The CDR3 reads CASSSLLAEKGDTQYF. The CDR3 DNA follows: TGTGCCAGCAGCTCCCTACTAGCAGAGAAGGGAGATACGCAGTATTTT.

In DNA form, the CDR3 reads TGTGCCAGCAGCTTGATTGGGGTAGCGGGAGGGCAAGAGACCCAGTACTTC. Residues: CASSLIGVAGGQETQYF. The J gene is TRBJ2-5, the V gene TRBV5-4, with TRBD2 matching 11 bases. CDR1 and CDR2 (germline): SGHNT, YYREEE (reference sequence). With 1 base clipped from V and 2 bases from J, the junction kept 7 bases outside the gene matches. This CDR3 is built from 17 residues.

This rearrangement joins TRBV5-6 to TRBJ1-5; D ambiguous. The CDR3 runs 14 residues. V was shortened by 4 bases and J by 1 base, with 9 bases between the two germline ends. The germline V gene encodes CDR1 SGHDT and CDR2 YYEEEE. The CDR3 here is CASSLSQSNQPQHF. CDR3 coding DNA: TGTGCCAGCAGCCTTTCCCAGAGCAATCAGCCCCAGCATTTT.

The chain couples TRBV29-1 to TRBJ1-2; D remains ambiguous. Trimming pared 0 bases from V and 8 bases from J, leaving 13 bases between. CDR1 is SQVTM and CDR2 is ANQGSEA in the germline V gene. The CDR3 totals 13 residues. Here the CDR3 reads CSVEDHYSRGYTF. Written as DNA, the CDR3 is TGCAGCGTTGAAGATCACTATTCGAGGGGCTACACCTTC.

The rearrangement uses TRBV7-2 and TRBJ2-1, with D unresolved. Trimming took off 2 bases at V and 5 bases at J, with 16 bases between the two ends. Germline CDR1 and CDR2: SGHTA and FQGNSA. The CDR3 is made up of 16 amino acids. The CDR3 here is CASSLKLGRAHNEQFF. The CDR3 coding sequence is TGTGCCAGCAGCTTAAAACTCGGTCGAGCTCACAATGAGCAGTTCTTC.

The rearrangement uses TRBV3-1 (or the pseudogene TRBV3-2) and TRBJ2-3, with D perhaps TRBD2 (6 bases). The CDR3 length is 16 residues. The V and J ends lost 1 base and 1 base respectively, with 12 bases between them. From germline, CDR1 is LGHDT and CDR2 YNNKEL (reference sequence). The CDR3 DNA reads as TGTGCCAGCAGCCAAGGGGTAGCGGCAGGCACAGATACGCAGTATTTT. This encodes CASSQGVAAGTDTQYF.

The chain employs TRBV7-9 and TRBJ1-4, with D possibly TRBD1 on 6 matching bases. Looked up from germline, CDR1 is SEHNR and CDR2 is FQNEAQ (reference sequence). This CDR3 has 13 amino acids. V was pared by 5 bases and J by 6 bases, with 10 bases between. The CDR3 nucleotides are TGTGCCAGCAGCAAAAGACAGGATGAAAAACTGTTTTTT. As protein: CASSKRQDEKLFF.

In its sample, this clone was seen once. Other DNA sequences of this sample code for an identical CDR3. The gene calls are TRBV6-2 or TRBV6-3 and TRBJ2-2; 8 bases match TRBD1. The CDR3 length is 16 residues. V trimming: 2 bases; J trimming: 1 base; junction bases outside the gene matches: 3. Germline loops: CDR1 MNHEY, CDR2 SVGEGT. For the CDR3, the DNA is TGTGCCAGCAGTTACGTGGGGACAGGGAACACCGGGGAGCTGTTTTTT. The encoded protein is CASSYVGTGNTGELFF.

V usage is TRBV5-8 and J usage is TRBJ1-2; TRBD1 is a possible D gene (5 bases). Germline V gives CDR1 SGHTS, CDR2 YDEGEE. The CDR3 contains 14 residues. V dropped 4 bases and J dropped 4 bases, with 14 bases sitting between them. CDR3 in amino acids: CASSGVWGGYGYTF. For the CDR3, the DNA is TGTGCCAGCAGCGGAGTATGGGGGGGCTATGGCTACACCTTC.

CDR3 residues: CASSLGGAEQYV. In nucleotides, the CDR3 is TGTGCCAGCAGCTTAGGCGGGGCCGAGCAGTACGTC. The chain couples TRBV7-9 to TRBJ2-7, with TRBD2 as a possible D gene (6 bases). This CDR3 is 12 amino acids long. With 1 base removed from V and 6 bases from J, the gap between germline ends came to 7 bases. Per the germline V gene, CDR1 is SEHNR and CDR2 is FQNEAQ (reference sequence).

The chain employs TRBV30 and TRBJ1-2; a possible D gene is TRBD1 (6 bases). This CDR3 has 13 residues. Germline assignment: CDR1 GTSNPN and CDR2 SVGIG (reference sequence). Between the trimmed V and J ends, which lost 3 bases and 4 bases, there was a span of 12 bases. The CDR3 reads CAWRQGPSYGYTF. CDR3 coding DNA: TGTGCCTGGAGACAGGGACCCTCCTATGGCTACACCTTC.

The rearrangement uses TRBV28 and TRBJ2-1; 9 bases match TRBD2. V was clipped by 5 bases and J by 6 bases; unmatched bases: 11. Germline V gives CDR1 MDHEN, CDR2 SYDVKM. CDR3 length: 16 residues. The CDR3 is CASSLSSGNSPNEQFF. CDR3 nucleotides: TGTGCCAGCAGTCTCTCTAGCGGGAACTCCCCCAATGAGCAGTTCTTC.

The V call is TRBV9, the J call TRBJ1-3; the match to TRBD1 covers 7 bases. The trim removed 4 bases at V and 4 bases at J, leaving 8 bases unmatched. The CDR3 runs 15 residues. Germline values: CDR1 SGDLS, CDR2 YYNGEE. The CDR3 is CASSPRGTVGNTIYF. CDR3 in DNA: TGTGCCAGCAGCCCCCGCGGGACAGTCGGAAACACCATATATTTT.

The chain joins TRBV15 to TRBJ2-1; D is undetermined. The germline V gene encodes CDR1 LNHNV and CDR2 YYDKDF (reference sequence). The ends were cut back, 0 bases at V and 9 bases at J, with 12 bases in the middle. This CDR3 comprises 14 residues. CDR3 sequence (DNA): TGTGCCACCAGCAGAGATGAACCGGTTATTGAGCAGTTCTTC. As protein: CATSRDEPVIEQFF.

Many counts were recorded for this clone. CDR3 bases: TGTGCCAGCAGCCAAGTGGACCAGGGCATCTACGAGCAGTACTTC. This encodes CASSQVDQGIYEQYF. The chain is built from TRBV14 and TRBJ2-7; tentative D call: TRBD1 (5 bases). The V end lost 1 base, the J end lost 3 bases, and 13 bases lay between the germline ends. The CDR3 is 15 residues long. Germline values: CDR1 SGHDN, CDR2 FVKESK.

The V and J genes are TRBV5-5 and TRBJ1-2, with 7 nucleotides matching TRBD1. J was trimmed by 0 bases and V by 1 base; bases with no gene match: 3. CDR3 length: 15 residues. CDR1 is SGHKS and CDR2 is YYEKEE in the germline V gene (reference sequence). CDR3: CASSLQGGANYGYTF. For the CDR3, the DNA is TGTGCCAGCAGCTTGCAGGGGGGAGCTAACTATGGCTACACCTTC.

The V gene is TRBV5-5, the J gene TRBJ1-2; D is perhaps TRBD1 (6 bases). Germline V lookup: CDR1 SGHKS, CDR2 YYEKEE (reference sequence). The ends were cut back, 4 bases at V and 4 bases at J, with 20 bases in the middle. The CDR3 is 16 residues long. CDR3 sequence (DNA): TGTGCCAGCAGCCTGATTATGGACAGTTTTTTCTATGGCTACACCTTC. Its translation is CASSLIMDSFFYGYTF. Full variable domain (missing parts from reference TRBV5-5 and TRBJ1-2): DAGVTQSPTHLIKTRGQQVTLRCSPISGHKSVSWYQQVLGQGPQFIFQYYEKEERGRGNFPDRFSARQFPNYSSELNVNALLLGDSALYLCASSLIMDSFFYGYTFGSGTRLTVV.

The V and J genes are TRBV2 and TRBJ1-1; TRBD1 might be the D (6 bases). V lost 1 base, J lost 1 base, and 10 bases lay in between. Germline values: CDR1 SNHLY, CDR2 FYNNEI. This CDR3 region has 15 residues. The CDR3 sequence is CASSEGLDRNTEAFF. The CDR3 DNA sequence: TGTGCCAGCAGTGAAGGCCTGGACAGGAACACTGAAGCTTTCTTT.

The chain combines TRBV28 with TRBJ1-2, with D unclear. This CDR3 is built from 13 residues. Germline-derived CDR1 and CDR2 are MDHEN and SYDVKM. With 5 bases removed from V and 2 bases from J, the gap between germline ends came to 9 bases. CDR3 coding DNA: TGTGCCAGCAGTAAGAGGGAAAACTATGGCTACACCTTC. As protein: CASSKRENYGYTF.

This clone showed up just once. The chain uses TRBV7-2 and TRBJ1-2, with 7 bases lining up with TRBD1. Germline-derived CDR1 and CDR2 are SGHTA and FQGNSA. The length of the CDR3 is 15 residues. V lost 5 bases to trimming and J lost 8 bases; unmatched junction nucleotides: 14. The CDR3 loop reads CASSPGGDRVEGYTF. The CDR3 coding sequence is TGTGCCAGCAGCCCCGGGGGAGACAGGGTGGAGGGCTACACCTTC. The full variable domain, its missing parts supplied by reference TRBV7-2 and TRBJ1-2, is GAGVSQSPSNKVTEKGKDVELRCDPISGHTALYWYRQSLGQGLEFLIYFQGNSAPDKSGLPSDRFSAERTGGSVSTLTIQRTQQEDSAVYLCASSPGGDRVEGYTFGSGTRLTVV.

The chain couples TRBV29-1 to TRBJ1-2; D not resolved. Germline-derived CDR1 and CDR2 are SQVTM and ANQGSEA. The CDR3 runs to 12 residues. Trimming removed 3 bases at V and 7 bases at J, with 12 bases between. The DNA for the CDR3 is TGCAGCGTTGATTCCGGGGAAGGTGGCTACACCTTC. This encodes CSVDSGEGGYTF.

This rearrangement joins TRBV6-5 to TRBJ1-2; no firm D call. CDR3 length: 16 amino acids. From germline, CDR1 is MNHEY and CDR2 SVGAGI. V was clipped by 0 bases and J by 2 bases, with 13 bases between them. The DNA for the CDR3 is TGTGCCAGCAGTTACTCGTCCGCAGGCACAAACTATGGCTACACCTTC. It yields the protein CASSYSSAGTNYGYTF.

The J gene is TRBJ2-7, the V gene TRBV7-2; 11 nucleotides agree with TRBD2. The CDR3 has 13 amino acids. With 5 bases clipped from V and 10 bases from J, the junction kept 7 bases outside the gene matches. The germline V gene has CDR1 SGHTA and CDR2 FQGNSA. The CDR3 spells CASSIIAGGEQYV. The CDR3 DNA follows: TGTGCCAGCAGCATCATAGCGGGAGGGGAACAGTACGTC.

The chain carries TRBV14 and TRBJ2-4, with D perhaps matching TRBD2 (6 bases). CDR3 length: 16 residues. Trimming shortened V by 4 bases and J by 2 bases, and 15 bases separated the two germline ends. Germline V lookup: CDR1 SGHDN, CDR2 FVKESK. In nucleotides, the CDR3 is TGTGCCAGCAGCCTCCCAGGTGGGGGGACCAAAAACATTCAGTACTTC. Translated, it gives CASSLPGGGTKNIQYF.

V and J are TRBV27 and TRBJ2-7; tentatively, D is TRBD1 (8 bases). The CDR3 consists of 16 residues. Germline assignment: CDR1 MNHEY and CDR2 SMNVEV (reference sequence). Trimming removed 2 bases at V and 6 bases at J, with 20 bases between. CDR3 coding DNA: TGTGCCAGCAGTTTAGCGTTGACAGGGGAGGGACGCGAGCAGTACTTC. Protein sequence: CASSLALTGEGREQYF.

This chain connects TRBV24-1 to TRBJ2-1, with D possibly matching TRBD2 (6 bases). Trimming took 9 bases from V and 4 from J, leaving 18 bases between them. The CDR3 contains 15 residues. Germline V CDR1 and CDR2: KGHDR, SFDVKD. Here the CDR3 DNA reads TGTGCCACCGCCGTTAGCGGAACCTTATACAATGAGCAGTTCTTC. Translation gives CATAVSGTLYNEQFF.